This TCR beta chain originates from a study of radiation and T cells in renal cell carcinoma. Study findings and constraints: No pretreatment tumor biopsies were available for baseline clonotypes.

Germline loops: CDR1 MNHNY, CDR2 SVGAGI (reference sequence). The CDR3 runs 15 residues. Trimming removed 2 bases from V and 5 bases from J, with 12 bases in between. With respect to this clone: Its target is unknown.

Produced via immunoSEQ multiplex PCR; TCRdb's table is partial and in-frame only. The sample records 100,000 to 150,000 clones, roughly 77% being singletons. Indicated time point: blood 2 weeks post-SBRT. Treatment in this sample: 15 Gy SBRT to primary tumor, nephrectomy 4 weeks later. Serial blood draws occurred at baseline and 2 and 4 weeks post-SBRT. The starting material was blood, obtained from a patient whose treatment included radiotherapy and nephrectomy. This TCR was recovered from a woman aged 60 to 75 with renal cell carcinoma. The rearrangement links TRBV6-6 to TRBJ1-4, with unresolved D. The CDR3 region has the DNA TGTGCCAGCAGTTACAGCTTTCCTGGGAATGAAAAACTGTTTTTT. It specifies CASSYSFPGNEKLFF.